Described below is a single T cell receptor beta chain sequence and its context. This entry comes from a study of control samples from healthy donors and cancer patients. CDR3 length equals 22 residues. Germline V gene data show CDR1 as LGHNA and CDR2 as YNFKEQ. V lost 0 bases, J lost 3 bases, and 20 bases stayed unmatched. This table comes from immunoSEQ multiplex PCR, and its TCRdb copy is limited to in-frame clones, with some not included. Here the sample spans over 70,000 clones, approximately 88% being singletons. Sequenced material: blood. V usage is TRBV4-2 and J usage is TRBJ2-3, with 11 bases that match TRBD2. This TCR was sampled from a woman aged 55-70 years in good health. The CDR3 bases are TGTGCCAGCAGCCAAGATCTTCGGTCGCGGGCTAGCGGGAGGCGTGGGACAGATACGCAGTATTTT. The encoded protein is CASSQDLRSRASGRRGTDTQYF.